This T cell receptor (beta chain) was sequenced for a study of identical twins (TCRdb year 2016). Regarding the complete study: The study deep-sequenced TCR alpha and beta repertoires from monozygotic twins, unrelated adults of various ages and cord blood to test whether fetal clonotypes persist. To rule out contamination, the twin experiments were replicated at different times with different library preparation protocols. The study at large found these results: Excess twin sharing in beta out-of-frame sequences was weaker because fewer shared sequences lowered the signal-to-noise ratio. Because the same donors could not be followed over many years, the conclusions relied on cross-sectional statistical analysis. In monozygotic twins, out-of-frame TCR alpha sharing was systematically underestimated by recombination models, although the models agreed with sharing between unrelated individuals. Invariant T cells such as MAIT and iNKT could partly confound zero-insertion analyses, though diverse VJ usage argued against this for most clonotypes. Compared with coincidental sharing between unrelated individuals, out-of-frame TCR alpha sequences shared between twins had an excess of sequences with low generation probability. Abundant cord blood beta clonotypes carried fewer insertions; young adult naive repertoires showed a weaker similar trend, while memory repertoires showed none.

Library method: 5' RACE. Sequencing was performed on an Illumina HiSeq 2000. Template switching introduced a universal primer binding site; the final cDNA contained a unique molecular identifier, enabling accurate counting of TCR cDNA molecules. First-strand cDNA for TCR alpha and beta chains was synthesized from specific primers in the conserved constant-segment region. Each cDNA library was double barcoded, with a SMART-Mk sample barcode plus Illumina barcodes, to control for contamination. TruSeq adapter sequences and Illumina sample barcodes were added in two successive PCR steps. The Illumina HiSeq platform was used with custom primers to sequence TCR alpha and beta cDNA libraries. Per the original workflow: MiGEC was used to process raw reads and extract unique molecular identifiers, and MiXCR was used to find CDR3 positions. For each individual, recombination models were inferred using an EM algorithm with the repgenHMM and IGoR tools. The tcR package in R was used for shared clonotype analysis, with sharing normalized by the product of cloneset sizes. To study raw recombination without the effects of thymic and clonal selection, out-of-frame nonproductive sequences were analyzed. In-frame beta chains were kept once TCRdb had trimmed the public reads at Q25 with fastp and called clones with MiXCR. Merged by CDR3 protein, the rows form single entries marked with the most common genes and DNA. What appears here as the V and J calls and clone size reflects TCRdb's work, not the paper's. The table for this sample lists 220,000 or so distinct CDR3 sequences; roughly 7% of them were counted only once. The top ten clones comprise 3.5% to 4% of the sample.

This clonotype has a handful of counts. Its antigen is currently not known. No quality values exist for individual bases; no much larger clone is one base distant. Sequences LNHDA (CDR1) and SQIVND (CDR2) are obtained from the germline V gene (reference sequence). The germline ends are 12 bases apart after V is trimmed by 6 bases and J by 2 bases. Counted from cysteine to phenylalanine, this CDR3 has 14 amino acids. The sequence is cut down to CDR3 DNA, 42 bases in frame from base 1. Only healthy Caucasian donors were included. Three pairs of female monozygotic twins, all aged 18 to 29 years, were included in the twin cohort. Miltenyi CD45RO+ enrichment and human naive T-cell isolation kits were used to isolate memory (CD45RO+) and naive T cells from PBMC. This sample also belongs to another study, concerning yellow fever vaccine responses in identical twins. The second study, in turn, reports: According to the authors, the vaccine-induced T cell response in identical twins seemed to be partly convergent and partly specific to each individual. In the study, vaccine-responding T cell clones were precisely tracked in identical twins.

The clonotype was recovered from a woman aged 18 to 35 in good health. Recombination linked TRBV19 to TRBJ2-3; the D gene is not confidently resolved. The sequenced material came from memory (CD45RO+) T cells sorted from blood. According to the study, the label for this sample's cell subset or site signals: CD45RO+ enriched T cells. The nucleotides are TGTGCCAGTAGGGATACAAGCCACACAGATACGCAGTATTTT. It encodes CASRDTSHTDTQYF.